Presented here are 30 T cell receptor beta chains from one specimen sequenced in a study of blood T cell repertoires in COVID-19. The repertoire was sequenced with immunoSEQ multiplex PCR; TCRdb's copy has only in-frame clones and lacks some. This sample has roughly 180,000 clones, with more than 80% found just once. The source material was PBMCs or T cells enriched from blood (not recorded which). These TCRs come from a man between 40 and 49 years old who had recovered from COVID-19.

The chain recombines TRBV11-3 with TRBJ2-1, with unresolved D. Germline assignment: CDR1 SGHNT and CDR2 YENEEA. The CDR3 loop spans 14 amino acids. Trimming removed 1 base at V and 6 bases at J, with 10 bases between. This CDR3 is CASSLASSVNEQFF. CDR3 DNA sequence: TGTGCCAGCAGCTTAGCCTCCTCGGTCAATGAGCAGTTCTTC.

The V call is TRBV4-2, the J call TRBJ1-4; D is unclear. The CDR3 extends over 17 amino acids. Trimming stripped 1 base from V and 8 bases from J, with 20 bases between. Germline lookup yields CDR1 LGHNA and CDR2 YNFKEQ. The CDR3 sequence: CASSQGDPGNIGEKLFF. The CDR3, as DNA: TGTGCCAGCAGCCAAGGGGATCCGGGGAATATAGGAGAAAAACTGTTTTTT.

This clone was seen a few times. The chain combines TRBV28 with TRBJ2-7; TRBD1 matches at 9 bases. This CDR3 region has 17 residues. Germline-derived CDR1 and CDR2 are MDHEN and SYDVKM. The V gene end was trimmed by 3 bases and the J gene end by 1 base; junction bases not matched to a gene: 10. The CDR3 DNA reads as TGTGCCAGCAGTTTGGACAGGGGTTTTGAGAAGTCCTACGAGCAGTACTTC. Its protein product is CASSLDRGFEKSYEQYF.

This clone occurred a few times. The chain uses TRBV6-1 and TRBJ1-5; the match to TRBD1 covers 7 bases. Trimming took 0 bases from V and 4 from J; bases not matched to a gene: 3. Germline V lookup: CDR1 MNHNS, CDR2 SASEGT. CDR3 length: 15 residues. The CDR3 here is CASSEAGQQNQPQHF. CDR3 nucleotide sequence: TGTGCCAGCAGTGAAGCGGGACAGCAAAATCAGCCCCAGCATTTT.

The J gene is TRBJ1-2, the V gene TRBV5-1; 8 bases fit TRBD1. The CDR3 has 15 residues. Germline CDR1 is SGHRS and CDR2 is YFSETQ. With 0 bases clipped from V and 8 bases from J, the junction kept 9 bases outside the gene matches. The CDR3 loop reads CASSLVVAGGHGYTF. The CDR3 DNA is TGCGCCAGCAGCTTGGTCGTCGCAGGGGGCCACGGCTACACCTTC.

The chain links TRBV28 to TRBJ1-2, with D unresolved. Looked up from germline, CDR1 is MDHEN and CDR2 is SYDVKM. The CDR3 consists of 13 residues. Trimming cost V 5 bases and J 4 bases, with 11 bases left between them. CDR3 DNA: TGTGCCAGCAGTCCCGCAGGTTTCTATGGCTACACCTTC. Protein product: CASSPAGFYGYTF.

The rearrangement joins TRBV7-9 to TRBJ1-1; D might be TRBD1 (5 bases). Germline loops: CDR1 SEHNR, CDR2 FQNEAQ (reference sequence). The CDR3 is 13 amino acids. V dropped 0 bases and J dropped 7 bases, with 9 bases sitting between them. The CDR3 DNA follows: TGTGCCAGCAGCTTAGCGTTCCAGGGTGAAGCTTTCTTT. Its translation is CASSLAFQGEAFF.

The CDR3 loop reads CASSYAGTGVVYEQYF. The CDR3, as DNA: TGTGCCAGCAGTTACGCCGGGACAGGGGTCGTCTACGAGCAGTACTTC. The gene calls are TRBV28 and TRBJ2-7, with 10 bases lining up with TRBD1. The CDR3 is made up of 16 amino acids. Germline V gene sequence: CDR1 MDHEN, CDR2 SYDVKM. Trimming at V came to 4 bases and at J to 3 bases, leaving 9 bases not matched to a gene.

The rearrangement uses TRBV18 and TRBJ1-5, with D possibly TRBD1 on 5 matching bases. Trimming stripped 2 bases from V and 9 bases from J, with 20 bases between. CDR1 and CDR2 (germline): KGHSH, LQKENI. The CDR3 totals 16 residues. The CDR3 loop is CASSPEPPGIRAPQHF. DNA for the CDR3: TGTGCCAGCTCACCAGAACCACCAGGGATCCGGGCGCCCCAGCATTTT.

The chain links TRBV24-1 to TRBJ1-1; possible D gene TRBD1, 6 bases. Trimming left V 4 bases short and J 0 bases short, with 14 bases between. The CDR3 length is 16 residues. Germline loops: CDR1 KGHDR, CDR2 SFDVKD. CDR3 residues: CATSDPTGVMNTEAFF. CDR3 nucleotides: TGTGCCACCAGTGACCCGACAGGCGTTATGAACACTGAAGCTTTCTTT.

A few counts support this clone. This rearrangement joins TRBV25-1 to TRBJ1-4, with a possible D match to TRBD1 (5 bases). Germline V gene data show CDR1 as MGHDK and CDR2 as SYGVNS. Trimming shortened V by 8 bases and J by 5 bases, and 18 bases separated the two germline ends. The CDR3 is 15 amino acids. The CDR3 DNA follows: TGTGCCAGCGCGACCTCCCAGGGTCTGAATGAAAAACTGTTTTTT. Amino acid sequence: CASATSQGLNEKLFF. The variable domain in full, with the rest retrieved from reference TRBV25-1 and TRBJ1-4, is EADIYQTPRYLVIGTGKKITLECSQTMGHDKMYWYQQDPGMELHLIHYSYGVNSTEKGDLSSESTVSRIRTEHFPLTLESARPSHTSQYLCASATSQGLNEKLFFGSGTQLSVL.

The gene calls are TRBV11-3 and TRBJ2-1; D may be TRBD2 (5 bases). There are 15 residues in the CDR3. V was pared by 4 bases and J by 4 bases, with 14 bases between. Germline V gene data show CDR1 as SGHNT and CDR2 as YENEEA. DNA of the CDR3: TGTGCCAGCAGCTCTGTGGGAGTCGGGTACAATGAGCAGTTCTTC. Amino acid sequence: CASSSVGVGYNEQFF. Filled out from reference TRBV11-3 and TRBJ2-1, the complete variable domain reads EAGVVQSPRYKIIEKKQPVAFWCNPISGHNTLYWYLQNLGQGPELLIRYENEEAVDDSQLPKDRFSAERLKGVDSTLKIQPAELGDSAVYLCASSSVGVGYNEQFFGPGTRLTVL.

This clone has more than one count but fewer than ten. The chain combines TRBV6-1 with TRBJ1-5, with 10 bases aligning to TRBD1. The germline V gene has CDR1 MNHNS and CDR2 SASEGT. V lost 3 bases, J lost 8 bases, and 7 bases stayed unmatched. The CDR3 sequence is 15 residues long. The CDR3 sequence: CASSEAGQGWKPQHF. In DNA form, the CDR3 reads TGTGCCAGCAGTGAGGCGGGACAGGGGTGGAAGCCCCAGCATTTT.

The rearrangement joins TRBV19 to TRBJ1-3; D not resolved. V lost 1 base and J lost 4, with 14 bases in between. Germline V gene data show CDR1 as LNHDA and CDR2 as SQIVND (reference sequence). The CDR3 sequence is 16 residues long. The CDR3 DNA sequence: TGTGCCAGTAGTATAGCCTCAGGTCTAATGGGAAACACCATATATTTT. This translates into CASSIASGLMGNTIYF.

V and J are TRBV11-3 and TRBJ2-7; tentatively, D is TRBD2 (5 bases). V was clipped by 0 bases and J by 5 bases, with 20 bases between them. The germline V gene has CDR1 SGHNT and CDR2 YENEEA. This CDR3 spans 17 amino acids. CDR3: CASSLDVLKGRRNEQYF. The CDR3 DNA reads as TGTGCCAGCAGCTTAGATGTTTTAAAGGGCCGGAGGAACGAGCAGTACTTC.

V gene TRBV7-9 combines with J gene TRBJ1-1; D gene uncertain. Trimming stripped 3 bases from V and 4 bases from J, with 3 bases between. The CDR3 extends over 11 amino acids. Germline V CDR1 and CDR2: SEHNR, FQNEAQ (reference sequence). The CDR3 sequence is CASSLSTEAFF. In DNA form, the CDR3 reads TGTGCCAGCAGCTTGAGCACTGAAGCTTTCTTT.

The rearrangement uses TRBV6-1 and TRBJ1-5; tentative D call: TRBD1 (6 bases). V was shortened by 0 bases and J by 6 bases, with 18 bases between the two germline ends. The CDR3 is made up of 17 amino acids. Germline values: CDR1 MNHNS, CDR2 SASEGT. CDR3 amino acids: CASSEAPGSRGSQPQHF. CDR3 nucleotides: TGTGCCAGCAGTGAAGCTCCGGGCAGCAGGGGAAGTCAGCCCCAGCATTTT.

V is TRBV24-1 and J is TRBJ2-3; 7 positions agree with TRBD2. The germline gives CDR1 KGHDR, CDR2 SFDVKD. The CDR3 runs 14 residues. V trimming: 5 bases; J trimming: 7 bases; junction bases outside the gene matches: 8. The CDR3 DNA follows: TGTGCCACCAGTGGGGAGGGCCTGGCACATACGCAGTATTTT. Its translation: CATSGEGLAHTQYF.

The chain has TRBV30 and TRBJ2-7; D is unclear. The germline V gene has CDR1 GTSNPN and CDR2 SVGIG (reference sequence). Trimming stripped 0 bases from V and 6 bases from J, with 6 bases between. This CDR3 is built from 11 residues. This CDR3 is CAWSVLSEQYF. The CDR3 DNA sequence: TGTGCCTGGAGTGTATTATCCGAGCAGTACTTC.

This rearrangement joins TRBV5-1 to TRBJ1-1; D uncertain. The germline V and J ends were trimmed by 5 bases and 0 bases, with 5 bases remaining between them. The CDR3 length is 12 residues. From germline, CDR1 is SGHRS and CDR2 YFSETQ. Here the CDR3 reads CASRQVNTEAFF. CDR3 bases: TGCGCCAGCAGACAAGTGAACACTGAAGCTTTCTTT. Full variable domain (missing parts from reference TRBV5-1 and TRBJ1-1): KAGVTQTPRYLIKTRGQQVTLSCSPISGHRSVSWYQQTPGQGLQFLFEYFSETQRNKGNFPGRFSGRQFSNSRSEMNVSTLELGDSALYLCASRQVNTEAFFGQGTRLTVV.

The chain combines TRBV9 with TRBJ2-5; 9 nucleotides align to TRBD2. Germline CDR1 and CDR2: SGDLS and YYNGEE. The CDR3 totals 14 residues. Trimming took 0 bases from V and 4 from J; bases not matched to a gene: 1. In nucleotides, the CDR3 is TGTGCCAGCAGCGTAGCAGCGGGGGGAGAGACCCAGTACTTC. Translation: CASSVAAGGETQYF. The entire variable domain, with the rest obtained from reference TRBV9 and TRBJ2-5, is as follows: DSGVTQTPKHLITATGQRVTLRCSPRSGDLSVYWYQQSLDQGLQFLIQYYNGEERAKGNILERFSAQQFPDLHSELNLSSLELGDSALYFCASSVAAGGETQYFGPGTRLLVL.

V is TRBV3-1 (or the pseudogene TRBV3-2) and J is TRBJ2-2; D gene ambiguous. The V end was cut by 3 bases, the J end by 7 bases, with 9 bases between. The CDR3 is made up of 13 amino acids. From germline, CDR1 is LGHDT and CDR2 YNNKEL (reference sequence). DNA of the CDR3: TGTGCCAGCAGCCAGAGTCTCGGCGGGGAGCTGTTTTTT. Amino acids: CASSQSLGGELFF.

The chain has TRBV7-2 and TRBJ2-4, with TRBD1 matching over 9 bases. The CDR3 has 16 amino acids. Germline V gene data show CDR1 as SGHTA and CDR2 as FQGNSA. V lost 5 bases and J lost 7; bases outside the gene matches: 12. CDR3 sequence reads: CASSPKNRDRDNIQYF. The CDR3 DNA reads TGTGCCAGCAGCCCAAAAAACCGGGACAGGGATAACATTCAGTACTTC.

CDR3 DNA: TGTGCCAGCAGCAAAAGTATCGGGGAGTCGGAGGAGCAGTACTTC. Amino acid sequence: CASSKSIGESEEQYF. The rearrangement joins TRBV21-1 to TRBJ2-7; TRBD2 is taken as the D call from the table, unchecked against the DNA. TRBV21-1 is classified as a pseudogene. The CDR3 totals 15 residues.

This rearrangement joins TRBV12-3 or TRBV12-4 to TRBJ1-3; weak D call: TRBD1 (5 bases). Trimming removed 8 bases at V and 4 bases at J, with 12 bases between. This CDR3 spans 13 amino acids. The CDR3 DNA sequence: TGTGCCAGCTCGGGGGTAGGGGGAAACACCATATATTTT. Its protein product is CASSGVGGNTIYF.

The J gene is TRBJ2-7, the V gene TRBV28, with D possibly TRBD2 on 5 matching bases. The CDR3 runs to 12 residues. Trimming left V 9 bases short and J 3 bases short, with 12 bases between. Germline V gene data show CDR1 as MDHEN and CDR2 as SYDVKM. CDR3 in DNA: TGTGCCAGTCGAGGGCGGATCTACGAGCAGTACTTC. It encodes CASRGRIYEQYF.

This chain joins TRBV6-5 and TRBJ2-2, with TRBD1 identical over 8 bases. CDR1 MNHEY and CDR2 SVGAGI come from the germline V gene. The CDR3 covers 13 residues. V lost 8 bases, J lost 4 bases, and 3 bases stayed unmatched. The CDR3 is CASRDRSTGELFF. In DNA, the CDR3 is TGTGCCAGCCGGGACAGGTCCACCGGGGAGCTGTTTTTT.

This clone appeared a few times. The chain carries TRBV3-1 (or the pseudogene TRBV3-2) and TRBJ1-2; D perhaps matches TRBD1 (6 bases). CDR1 LGHDT and CDR2 YNNKEL come from the germline V gene (reference sequence). This CDR3 is 14 amino acids long. The V gene lost 1 base and the J gene lost 7 bases, with 13 bases spanning the gap. DNA for the CDR3: TGTGCCAGCAGCCAAGCGCAGGGGAATACTGGCTACACCTTC. This sequence encodes CASSQAQGNTGYTF.

In its sample, this clone was seen a few times. The chain couples TRBV7-9 to TRBJ2-3; 8 positions agree with TRBD1. CDR1 is SEHNR, CDR2 FQNEAQ, per germline (reference sequence). There are 13 residues in the CDR3. V gave up 7 bases and J gave up 5 bases; unmatched junction bases: 5. This chain's CDR3 is CASNLQGGDTQYF. DNA for the CDR3: TGTGCCAGCAACCTACAGGGGGGAGATACGCAGTATTTT.

This clone has just one count. The chain uses TRBV6-2 or TRBV6-3 and TRBJ2-6; D is unclear. The CDR3 consists of 15 residues. Trimming pared 2 bases from V and 1 base from J, leaving 6 bases between. CDR1 and CDR2 (germline): MNHEY, SVGEGT. In nucleotides, the CDR3 is TGTGCCAGCAGTTACCTTCAGTCTGGGGCCAACGTCCTGACTTTC. Translating it yields CASSYLQSGANVLTF.